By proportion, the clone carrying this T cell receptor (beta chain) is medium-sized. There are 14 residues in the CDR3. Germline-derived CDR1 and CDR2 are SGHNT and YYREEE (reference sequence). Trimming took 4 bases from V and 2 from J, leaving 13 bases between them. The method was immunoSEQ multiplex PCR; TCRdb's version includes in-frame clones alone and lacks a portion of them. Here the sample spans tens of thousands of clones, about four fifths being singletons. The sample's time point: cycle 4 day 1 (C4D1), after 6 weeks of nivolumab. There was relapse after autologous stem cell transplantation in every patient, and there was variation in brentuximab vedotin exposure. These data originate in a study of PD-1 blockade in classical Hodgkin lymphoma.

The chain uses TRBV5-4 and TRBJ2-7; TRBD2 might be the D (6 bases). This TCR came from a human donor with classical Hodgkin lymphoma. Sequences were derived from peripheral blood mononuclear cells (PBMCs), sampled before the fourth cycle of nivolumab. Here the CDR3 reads CASSVRGKPYEQYF. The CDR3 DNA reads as TGTGCCAGCAGCGTACGGGGGAAACCCTACGAGCAGTACTTC.